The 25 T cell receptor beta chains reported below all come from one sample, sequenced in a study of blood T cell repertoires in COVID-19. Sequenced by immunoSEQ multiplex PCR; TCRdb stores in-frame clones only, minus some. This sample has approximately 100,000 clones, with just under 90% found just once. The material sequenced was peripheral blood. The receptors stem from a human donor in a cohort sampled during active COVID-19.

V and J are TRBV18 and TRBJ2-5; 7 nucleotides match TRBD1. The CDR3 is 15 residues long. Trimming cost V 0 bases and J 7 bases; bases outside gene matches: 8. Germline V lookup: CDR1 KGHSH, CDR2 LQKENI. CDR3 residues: CASSPPHGQARTQYF. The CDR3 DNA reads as TGTGCCAGCTCACCACCCCACGGACAGGCCCGGACCCAGTACTTC.

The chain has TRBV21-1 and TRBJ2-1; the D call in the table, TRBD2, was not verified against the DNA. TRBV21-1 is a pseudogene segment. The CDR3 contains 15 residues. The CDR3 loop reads CASSNVPAGGNEQFF. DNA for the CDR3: TGTGCCAGCAGCAACGTACCGGCCGGGGGGAATGAGCAGTTCTTC.

CDR3 region: CASSFKGGAGWQETQYF. The CDR3 bases are TGTGCCAGCAGTTTTAAGGGAGGGGCGGGGTGGCAAGAGACCCAGTACTTC. V is TRBV27 and J is TRBJ2-5; 7 bases align to TRBD2. Per the germline V gene, CDR1 is MNHEY and CDR2 is SMNVEV (reference sequence). Unmatched junction bases numbered 12, after V lost 3 bases and J lost 2 bases. The CDR3 sequence is 17 residues long.

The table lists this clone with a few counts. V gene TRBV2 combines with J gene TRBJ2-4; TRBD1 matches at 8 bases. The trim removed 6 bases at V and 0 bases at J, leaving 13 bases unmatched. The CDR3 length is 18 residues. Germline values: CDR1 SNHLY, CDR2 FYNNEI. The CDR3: CASSDRGRASLAKNIQYF. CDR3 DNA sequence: TGTGCCAGCAGCGACAGGGGCCGAGCCTCGCTAGCCAAAAACATTCAGTACTTC.

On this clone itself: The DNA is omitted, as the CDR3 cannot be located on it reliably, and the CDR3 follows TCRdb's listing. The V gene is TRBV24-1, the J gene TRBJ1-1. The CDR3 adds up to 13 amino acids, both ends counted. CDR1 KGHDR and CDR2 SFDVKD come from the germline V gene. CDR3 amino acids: CATSSSGNTEAFF.

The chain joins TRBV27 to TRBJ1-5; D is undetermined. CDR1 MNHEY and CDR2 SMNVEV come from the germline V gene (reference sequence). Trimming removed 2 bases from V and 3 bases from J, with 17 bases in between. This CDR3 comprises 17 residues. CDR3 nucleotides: TGTGCCAGCAGTTTACTCGCACCCGGTGCCCCCAATCAGCCCCAGCATTTT. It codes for CASSLLAPGAPNQPQHF.

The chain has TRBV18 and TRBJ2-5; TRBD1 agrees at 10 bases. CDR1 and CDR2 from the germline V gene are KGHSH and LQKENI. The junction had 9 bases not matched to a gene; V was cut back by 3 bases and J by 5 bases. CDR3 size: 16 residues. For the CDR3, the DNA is TGTGCCAGCTCACCGATGGGACAGGGGAAGCGGGAGACCCAGTACTTC. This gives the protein CASSPMGQGKRETQYF.

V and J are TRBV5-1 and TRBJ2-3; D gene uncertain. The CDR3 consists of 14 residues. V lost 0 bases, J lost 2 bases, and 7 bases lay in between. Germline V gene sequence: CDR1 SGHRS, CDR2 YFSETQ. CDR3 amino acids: CASSLGMATDTQYF. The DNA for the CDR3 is TGCGCCAGCAGCTTGGGAATGGCCACAGATACGCAGTATTTT.

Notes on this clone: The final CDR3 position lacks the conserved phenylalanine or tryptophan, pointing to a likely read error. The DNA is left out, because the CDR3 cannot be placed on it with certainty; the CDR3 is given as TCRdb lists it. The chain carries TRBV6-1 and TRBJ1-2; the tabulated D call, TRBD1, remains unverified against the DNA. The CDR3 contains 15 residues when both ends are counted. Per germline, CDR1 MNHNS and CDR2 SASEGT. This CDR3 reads CASSEARPSDRANFV.

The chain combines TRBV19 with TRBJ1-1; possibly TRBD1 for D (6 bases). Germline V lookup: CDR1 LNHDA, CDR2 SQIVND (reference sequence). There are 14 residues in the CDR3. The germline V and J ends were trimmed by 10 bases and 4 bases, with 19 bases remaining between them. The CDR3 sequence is CATTLWGPATEAFF. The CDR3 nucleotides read TGTGCCACTACGTTATGGGGGCCCGCCACTGAAGCTTTCTTT.

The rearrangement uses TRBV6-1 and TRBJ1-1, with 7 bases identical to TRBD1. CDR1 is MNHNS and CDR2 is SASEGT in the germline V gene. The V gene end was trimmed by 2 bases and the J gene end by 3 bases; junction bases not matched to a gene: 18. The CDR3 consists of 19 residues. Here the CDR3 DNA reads TGTGCCAGCAGTGAACGAGTGTACCCTCGAACAGGGGCCGACACTGAAGCTTTCTTT. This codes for CASSERVYPRTGADTEAFF.

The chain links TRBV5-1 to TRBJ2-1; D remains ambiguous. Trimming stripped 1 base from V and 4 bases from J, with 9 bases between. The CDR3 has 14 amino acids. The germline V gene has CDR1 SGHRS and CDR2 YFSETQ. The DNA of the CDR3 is TGCGCCAGCAGCTTGACATCTGCTTACAATGAGCAGTTCTTC. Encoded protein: CASSLTSAYNEQFF.

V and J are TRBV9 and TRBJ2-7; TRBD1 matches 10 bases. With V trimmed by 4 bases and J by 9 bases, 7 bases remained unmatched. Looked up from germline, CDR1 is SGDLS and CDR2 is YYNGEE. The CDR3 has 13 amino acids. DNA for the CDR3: TGTGCCAGCAGCCCCGGGACAGGGGTAGGGCAGTACTTC. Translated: CASSPGTGVGQYF.

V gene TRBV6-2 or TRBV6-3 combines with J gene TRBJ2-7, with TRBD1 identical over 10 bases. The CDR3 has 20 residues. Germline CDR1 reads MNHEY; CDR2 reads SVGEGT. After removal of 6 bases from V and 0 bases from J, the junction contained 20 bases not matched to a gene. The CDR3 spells CASSFHRTGGRGSLSYEQYF. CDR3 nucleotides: TGTGCCAGCAGCTTCCATAGGACAGGGGGTCGGGGGTCCCTCTCCTACGAGCAGTACTTC.

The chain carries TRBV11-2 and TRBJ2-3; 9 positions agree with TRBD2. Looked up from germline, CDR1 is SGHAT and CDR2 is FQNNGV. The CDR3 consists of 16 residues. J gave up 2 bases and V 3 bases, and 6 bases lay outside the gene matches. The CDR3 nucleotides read TGTGCCAGCAGCTTGGGCCAGCGGGAGGACACAGATACGCAGTATTTT. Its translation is CASSLGQREDTDTQYF.

The CDR3 sequence is CASSFDLRRAGTQYF. The DNA for the CDR3 is TGTGCCAGCAGCTTTGACCTCCGGAGGGCGGGTACGCAGTATTTT. This rearrangement joins TRBV7-2 to TRBJ2-3; weak D call: TRBD2 (6 bases). The CDR3 has 15 residues. The germline CDR1 and CDR2 sequences are SGHTA and FQGNSA. V lost 3 bases to trimming and J lost 8 bases, with 18 bases between them.

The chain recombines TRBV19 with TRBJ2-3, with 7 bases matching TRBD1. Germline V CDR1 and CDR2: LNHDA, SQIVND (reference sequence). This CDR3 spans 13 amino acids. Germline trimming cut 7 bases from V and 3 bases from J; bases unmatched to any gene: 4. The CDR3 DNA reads TGTGCCAGTATACCCAGGGGGACAGATACGCAGTATTTT. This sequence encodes CASIPRGTDTQYF.

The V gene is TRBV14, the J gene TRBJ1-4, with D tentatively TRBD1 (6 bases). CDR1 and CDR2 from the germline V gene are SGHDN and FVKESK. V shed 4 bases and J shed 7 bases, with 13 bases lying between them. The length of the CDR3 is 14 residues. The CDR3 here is CASSPTGFGEKLFF. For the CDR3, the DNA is TGTGCCAGCAGCCCTACAGGGTTCGGTGAAAAACTGTTTTTT.

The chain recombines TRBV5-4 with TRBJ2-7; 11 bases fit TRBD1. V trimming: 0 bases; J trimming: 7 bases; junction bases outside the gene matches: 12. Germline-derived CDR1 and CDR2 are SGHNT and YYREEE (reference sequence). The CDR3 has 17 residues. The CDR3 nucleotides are TGTGCCAGCAGCTTGGGTAGTGTCCTGGGACAGGGGGGGGAGCAGTACTTC. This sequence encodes CASSLGSVLGQGGEQYF. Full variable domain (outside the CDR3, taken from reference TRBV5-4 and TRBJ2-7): ETGVTQSPTHLIKTRGQQVTLRCSSQSGHNTVSWYQQALGQGPQFIFQYYREEENGRGNFPPRFSGLQFPNYSSELNVNALELDDSALYLCASSLGSVLGQGGEQYFGPGTRLTVT.

In DNA, the CDR3 is TGTGCCAGCAGCTTAGGTAGGGGCGGTTACGAGCAGTACTTC. It yields the protein CASSLGRGGYEQYF. This sequence joins TRBV7-6 and TRBJ2-7; tentative D call: TRBD1 (5 bases). Germline V gene data show CDR1 as SGHVS and CDR2 as FNYEAQ. The CDR3 totals 14 residues. The V gene lost 1 base and the J gene lost 4 bases, with 11 bases spanning the gap.

CDR3 loop: CASSHPRAYQRWAGELFF. The CDR3 DNA follows: TGTGCCAGCTCACACCCGAGGGCATATCAGAGATGGGCCGGGGAGCTGTTTTTT. The chain uses TRBV18 and TRBJ2-2; D is possibly TRBD2 (5 bases). Between the trimmed V and J ends, which lost 4 bases and 6 bases, there was a span of 24 bases. CDR1 and CDR2 from the germline V gene are KGHSH and LQKENI. The CDR3 extends over 18 amino acids. Complete variable domain (other parts from reference TRBV18 and TRBJ2-2): NAGVMQNPRHLVRRRGQEARLRCSPMKGHSHVYWYRQLPEEGLKFMVYLQKENIIDESGMPKERFSAEFPKEGPSILRIQQVVRGDSAAYFCASSHPRAYQRWAGELFFGEGSRLTVL.

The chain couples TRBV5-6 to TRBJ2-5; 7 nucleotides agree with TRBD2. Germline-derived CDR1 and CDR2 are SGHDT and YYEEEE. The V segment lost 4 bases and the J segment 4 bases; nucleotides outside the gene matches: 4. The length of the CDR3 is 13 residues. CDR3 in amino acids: CASSQAGVETQYF. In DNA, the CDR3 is TGTGCCAGCAGCCAGGCGGGGGTAGAGACCCAGTACTTC. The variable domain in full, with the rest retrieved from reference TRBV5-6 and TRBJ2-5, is DAGVTQSPTHLIKTRGQQVTLRCSPKSGHDTVSWYQQALGQGPQFIFQYYEEEERQRGNFPDRFSGHQFPNYSSELNVNALLLGDSALYLCASSQAGVETQYFGPGTRLLVL.

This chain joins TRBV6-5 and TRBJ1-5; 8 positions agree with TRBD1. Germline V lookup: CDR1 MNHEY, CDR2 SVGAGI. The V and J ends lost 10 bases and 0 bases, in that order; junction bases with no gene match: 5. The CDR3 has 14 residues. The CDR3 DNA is TGTGCCACCAAACAGGGGGTTAGCAATCAGCCCCAGCATTTT. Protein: CATKQGVSNQPQHF.

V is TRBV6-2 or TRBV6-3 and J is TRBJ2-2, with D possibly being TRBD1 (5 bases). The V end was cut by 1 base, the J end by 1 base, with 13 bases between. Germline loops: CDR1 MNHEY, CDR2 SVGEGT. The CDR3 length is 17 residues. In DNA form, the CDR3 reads TGTGCCAGCAGTTACTTACCCGGACACAGGAACACCGGGGAGCTGTTTTTT. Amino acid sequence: CASSYLPGHRNTGELFF.

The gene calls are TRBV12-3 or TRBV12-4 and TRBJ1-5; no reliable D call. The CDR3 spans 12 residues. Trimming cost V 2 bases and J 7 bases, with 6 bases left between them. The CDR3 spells CASSLRFQPQHF. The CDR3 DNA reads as TGTGCCAGCAGTTTACGGTTCCAGCCCCAGCATTTT.